The entry that follows covers one T cell receptor (beta chain) sequence. Clones were read by immunoSEQ multiplex PCR, and TCRdb kept only the in-frame ones, dropping some. Among about 1.5 million clones listed, 98% were seen once. This sample was taken from a study of shared clonotypes between healthy human individuals. Turning to the study itself: Sampling drew on donors who were a couple of women and a few men aged 18 to 49.

CDR3 length: 14 residues. Germline CDR1 and CDR2: SEHNR and FQNEAQ (reference sequence). The V and J ends lost 3 bases and 4 bases respectively, with 12 bases between them. The chain links TRBV7-9 to TRBJ1-2; no reliable D call. The receptor was isolated from a man aged 25 to 45 in good health. The sample was naive CD4+ T cells sorted from blood. Subset of the sample: CD45RA+ positively selected. The CDR3 region is CASSFLAKPYGYTF. CDR3 coding DNA: TGTGCCAGCAGCTTCCTTGCGAAACCCTATGGCTACACCTTC.